This record concerns one TCR beta chain sequence. What it binds is unknown. Its ends do not fully match the called genes, so a read error is possible. This record comes from a study of tumor and adjacent non-tumor tissue in lung cancer. Study overall: Patients comprised 12 adenocarcinoma, 2 squamous cell carcinoma and 1 small cell lung cancer. Broader study findings: In normal lung, the top 100 clones were significantly more dominant than in tumor. TCR diversity was significantly greater in tumor than normal lung tissue.

RNA was extracted from bulk tissue without any cell sorting. A modified ARM-PCR protocol with three rounds of nested PCR amplified TCRbeta. TCRdb reanalysed the multiplex PCR reads using MiXCR and keeps one entry per CDR3 protein. The sample holds fewer than 80,000 distinct CDR3 sequences, approximately 68% seen once. Source material: lung tumor tissue. The TCR originated in a woman aged 70-85 years with non-small cell lung cancer.

The CDR3 is CASSWADLNTEAFF. In nucleotides, the CDR3 is TGTGCCAGCAGTTGGGCGGATTTGAACACAGAAGCTTTCTTT. The V gene is TRBV12-3 or TRBV12-4, the J gene TRBJ1-1; D is undetermined. This CDR3 contains 14 residues.